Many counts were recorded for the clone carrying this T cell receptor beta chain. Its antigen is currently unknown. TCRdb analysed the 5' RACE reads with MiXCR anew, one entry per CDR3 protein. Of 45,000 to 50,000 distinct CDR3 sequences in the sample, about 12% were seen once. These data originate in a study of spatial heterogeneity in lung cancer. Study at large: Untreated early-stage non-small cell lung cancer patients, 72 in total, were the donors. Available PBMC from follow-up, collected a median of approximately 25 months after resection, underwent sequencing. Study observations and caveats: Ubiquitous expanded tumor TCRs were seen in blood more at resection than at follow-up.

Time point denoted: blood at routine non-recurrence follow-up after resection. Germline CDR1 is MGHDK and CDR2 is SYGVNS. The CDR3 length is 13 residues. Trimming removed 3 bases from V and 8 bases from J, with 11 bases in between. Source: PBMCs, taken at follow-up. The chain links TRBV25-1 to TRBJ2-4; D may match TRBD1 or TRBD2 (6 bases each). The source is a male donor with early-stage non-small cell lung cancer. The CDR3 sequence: CASSDPGAYIQYF. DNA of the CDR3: TGTGCCAGCAGTGATCCGGGGGCATACATTCAGTACTTC. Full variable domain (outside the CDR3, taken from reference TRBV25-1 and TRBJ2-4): EADIYQTPRYLVIGTGKKITLECSQTMGHDKMYWYQQDPGMELHLIHYSYGVNSTEKGDLSSESTVSRIRTEHFPLTLESARPSHTSQYLCASSDPGAYIQYFGAGTRLSVL.